This T cell receptor beta chain stems from a study of blood T cells in healthy people across ages. Then a second PCR, running roughly 7 to 11 cycles, was carried out with a sample-barcoded 5' primer and a J-beta primer mix. One entry per CDR3 protein, called by TCRdb with MiXCR from the 5' RACE reads. The profile shows 500,000 to 600,000 distinct CDR3 sequences, roughly a quarter of them singletons. Concerning this clonotype itself: One junction end disagrees with the germline gene, perhaps due to a read error.

CDR1 and CDR2 from the germline V gene are SGHRS and YFSETQ. The CDR3 consists of 15 residues. This clonotype originated in a woman in her 70s in good health. Sequences were obtained from blood. V is TRBV5-1 and J is TRBJ2-5; a weak D match, TRBD1 (6 bases). CDR3 protein: CASSSQGPREETQHF. CDR3 nucleotides: TGCGCCAGCAGTTCTCAGGGGCCAAGGGAAGAGACCCAGCACTTC.